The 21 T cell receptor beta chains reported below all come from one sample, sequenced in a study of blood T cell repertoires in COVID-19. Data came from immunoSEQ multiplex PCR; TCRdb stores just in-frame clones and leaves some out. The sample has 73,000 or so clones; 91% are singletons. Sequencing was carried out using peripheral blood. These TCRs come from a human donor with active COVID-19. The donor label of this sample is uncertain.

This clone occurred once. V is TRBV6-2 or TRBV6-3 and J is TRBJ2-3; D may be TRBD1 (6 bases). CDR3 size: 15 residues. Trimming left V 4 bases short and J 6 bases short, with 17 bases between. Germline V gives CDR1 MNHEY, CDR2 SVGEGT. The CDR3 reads CASSSTRGFLDTQYF. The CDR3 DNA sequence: TGTGCCAGCAGTTCGACGAGGGGGTTTCTCGATACGCAGTATTTT.

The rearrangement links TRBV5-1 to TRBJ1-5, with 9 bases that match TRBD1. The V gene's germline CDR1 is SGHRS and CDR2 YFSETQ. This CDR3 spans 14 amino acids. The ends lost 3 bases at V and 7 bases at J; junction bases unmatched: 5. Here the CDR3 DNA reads TGCGCCAGCAGCTCGGGACAGGGAGGGCAGCCCCAGCATTTT. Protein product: CASSSGQGGQPQHF.

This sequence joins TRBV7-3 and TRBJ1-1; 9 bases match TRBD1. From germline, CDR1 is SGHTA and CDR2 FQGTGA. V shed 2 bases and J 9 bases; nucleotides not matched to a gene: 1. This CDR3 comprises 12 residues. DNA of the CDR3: TGTGCCAGCAGCTTAGGGACAGGGAAAGCTTTCTTT. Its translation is CASSLGTGKAFF.

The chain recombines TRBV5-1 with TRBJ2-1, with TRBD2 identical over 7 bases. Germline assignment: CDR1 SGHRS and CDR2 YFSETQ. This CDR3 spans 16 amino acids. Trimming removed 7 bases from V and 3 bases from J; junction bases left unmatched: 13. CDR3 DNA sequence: TGCGCCAGCTCACTTGGAGGGCTAGCGGACTACAATGAGCAGTTCTTC. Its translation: CASSLGGLADYNEQFF.

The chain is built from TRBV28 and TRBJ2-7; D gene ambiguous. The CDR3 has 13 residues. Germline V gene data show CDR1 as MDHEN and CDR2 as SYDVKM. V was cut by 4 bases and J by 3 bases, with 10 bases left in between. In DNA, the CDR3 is TGTGCCAGCAGTTCCCCCCCCGTCTACGAGCAGTACTTC. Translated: CASSSPPVYEQYF. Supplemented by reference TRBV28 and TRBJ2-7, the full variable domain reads DVKVTQSSRYLVKRTGEKVFLECVQDMDHENMFWYRQDPGLGLRLIYFSYDVKMKEKGDIPEGYSVSREKKERFSLILESASTNQTSMYLCASSSPPVYEQYFGPGTRLTVT.

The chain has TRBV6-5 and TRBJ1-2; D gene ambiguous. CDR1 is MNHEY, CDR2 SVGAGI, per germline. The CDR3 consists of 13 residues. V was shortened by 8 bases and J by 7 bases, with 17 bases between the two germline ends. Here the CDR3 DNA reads TGTGCCAGCCGACTACTAGGTGTAGGTGGCTACACCTTC. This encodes CASRLLGVGGYTF.

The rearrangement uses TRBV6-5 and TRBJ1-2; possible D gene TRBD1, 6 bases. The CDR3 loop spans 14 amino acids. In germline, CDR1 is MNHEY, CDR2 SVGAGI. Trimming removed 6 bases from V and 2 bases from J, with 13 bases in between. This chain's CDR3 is CASSPRDINYGYTF. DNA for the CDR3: TGTGCCAGCAGCCCCCGGGACATCAACTATGGCTACACCTTC.

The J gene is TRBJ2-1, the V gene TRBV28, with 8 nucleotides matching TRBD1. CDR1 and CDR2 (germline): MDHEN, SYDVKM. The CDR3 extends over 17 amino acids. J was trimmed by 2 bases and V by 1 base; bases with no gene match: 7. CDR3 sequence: CASSLSPTGAAYNEQFF. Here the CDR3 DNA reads TGTGCCAGCAGTTTATCCCCGACAGGGGCCGCCTACAATGAGCAGTTCTTC.

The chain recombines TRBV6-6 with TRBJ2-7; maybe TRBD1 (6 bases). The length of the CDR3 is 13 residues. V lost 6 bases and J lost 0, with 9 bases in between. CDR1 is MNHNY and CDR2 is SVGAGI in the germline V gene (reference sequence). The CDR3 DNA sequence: TGTGCCAGCAGGCAGGGGAGCTCCTACGAGCAGTACTTC. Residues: CASRQGSSYEQYF.

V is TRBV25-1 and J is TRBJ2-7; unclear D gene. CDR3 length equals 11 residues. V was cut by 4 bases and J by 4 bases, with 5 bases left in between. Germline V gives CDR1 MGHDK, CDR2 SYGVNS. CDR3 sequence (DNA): TGTGCCAGCAGTGGAGGTTACGAGCAGTACTTC. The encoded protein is CASSGGYEQYF.

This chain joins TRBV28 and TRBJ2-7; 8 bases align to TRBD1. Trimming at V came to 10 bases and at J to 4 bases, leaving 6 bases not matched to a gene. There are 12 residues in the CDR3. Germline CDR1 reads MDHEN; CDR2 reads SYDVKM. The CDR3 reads CAITGQEYEQYF. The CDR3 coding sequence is TGTGCCATAACGGGACAGGAATACGAGCAGTACTTC.

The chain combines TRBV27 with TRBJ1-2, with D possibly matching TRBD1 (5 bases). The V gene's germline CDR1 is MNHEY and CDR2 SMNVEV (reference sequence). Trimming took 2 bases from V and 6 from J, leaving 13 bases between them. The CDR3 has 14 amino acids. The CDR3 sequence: CASSLIRGNNGYTF. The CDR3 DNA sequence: TGTGCCAGCAGTTTAATTCGGGGGAACAATGGCTACACCTTC.

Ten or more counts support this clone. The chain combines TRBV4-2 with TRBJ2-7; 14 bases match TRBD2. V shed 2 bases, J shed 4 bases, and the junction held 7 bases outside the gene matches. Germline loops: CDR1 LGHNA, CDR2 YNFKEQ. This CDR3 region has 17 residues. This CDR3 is CASSQSVGLAGVYEQYF. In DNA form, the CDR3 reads TGTGCCAGCAGCCAATCAGTGGGACTAGCGGGAGTTTACGAGCAGTACTTC.

The CDR3 sequence: CASSGGPRGELFF. The CDR3 DNA is TGTGCCAGCAGCGGGGGGCCCCGCGGGGAGCTGTTTTTT. This chain connects TRBV9 to TRBJ2-2; a weak D match, TRBD1 (6 bases). The CDR3 has 13 residues. V lost 3 bases and J 7 bases, leaving 10 bases between the germline ends. The germline V gene encodes CDR1 SGDLS and CDR2 YYNGEE.

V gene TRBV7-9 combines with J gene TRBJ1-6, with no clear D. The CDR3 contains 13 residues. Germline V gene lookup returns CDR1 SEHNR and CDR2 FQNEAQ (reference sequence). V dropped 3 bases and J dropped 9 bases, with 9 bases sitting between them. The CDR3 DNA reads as TGTGCCAGCAGCTTGGACTTCCGTTCACCCCTCCACTTT. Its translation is CASSLDFRSPLHF.

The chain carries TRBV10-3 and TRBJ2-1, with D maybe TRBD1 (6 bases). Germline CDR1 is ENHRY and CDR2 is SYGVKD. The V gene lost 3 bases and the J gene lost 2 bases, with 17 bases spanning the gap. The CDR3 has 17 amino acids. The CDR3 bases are TGTGCCATCAGTGATCAAGGGGGAGAGGCGGCCTACAATGAGCAGTTCTTC. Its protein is CAISDQGGEAAYNEQFF.

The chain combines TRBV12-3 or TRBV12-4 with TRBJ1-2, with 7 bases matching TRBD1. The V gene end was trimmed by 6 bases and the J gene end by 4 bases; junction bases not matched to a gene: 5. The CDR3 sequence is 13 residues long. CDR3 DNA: TGTGCCAGCAGACCAGGGGGTACCTATGGCTACACCTTC. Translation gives CASRPGGTYGYTF.

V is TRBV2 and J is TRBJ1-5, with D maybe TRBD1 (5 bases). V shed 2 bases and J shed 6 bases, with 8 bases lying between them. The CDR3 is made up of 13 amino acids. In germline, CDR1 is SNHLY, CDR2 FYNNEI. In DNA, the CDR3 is TGTGCCAGCAGTGAAAGGGGCGGTCAGCCCCAGCATTTT. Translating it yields CASSERGGQPQHF.

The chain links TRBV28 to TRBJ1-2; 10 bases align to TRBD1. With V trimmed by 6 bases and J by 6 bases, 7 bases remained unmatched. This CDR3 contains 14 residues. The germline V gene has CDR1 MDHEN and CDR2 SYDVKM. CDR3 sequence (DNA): TGTGCCAGCAGACTGACAGGGGGCTTTAATGGCTACACCTTC. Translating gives CASRLTGGFNGYTF.

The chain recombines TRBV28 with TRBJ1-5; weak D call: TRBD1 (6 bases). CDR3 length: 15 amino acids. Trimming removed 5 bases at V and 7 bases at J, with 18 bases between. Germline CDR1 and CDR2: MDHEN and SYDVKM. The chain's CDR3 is CASSTDGGAKQPQHF. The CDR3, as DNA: TGTGCCAGCAGTACCGACGGGGGGGCGAAGCAGCCCCAGCATTTT.

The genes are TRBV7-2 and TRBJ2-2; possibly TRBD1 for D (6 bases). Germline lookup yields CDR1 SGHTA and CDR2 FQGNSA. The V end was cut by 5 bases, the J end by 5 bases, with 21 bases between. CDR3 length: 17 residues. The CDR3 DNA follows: TGTGCCAGCAGCGTAACCCGAAACAGGGAGAAAACCGGGGAGCTGTTTTTT. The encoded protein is CASSVTRNREKTGELFF. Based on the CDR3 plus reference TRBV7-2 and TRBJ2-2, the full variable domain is GAGVSQSPSNKVTEKGKDVELRCDPISGHTALYWYRQSLGQGLEFLIYFQGNSAPDKSGLPSDRFSAERTGGSVSTLTIQRTQQEDSAVYLCASSVTRNREKTGELFFGEGSRLTVL.